Below, one T cell receptor (beta chain) is given with its context. This entry is derived from a study of OX40 agonist ivuxolimab in advanced cancers. Using immunoSEQ multiplex PCR, the repertoire was profiled, and TCRdb retains in-frame clones only, with some absent. The data contain just over 90,000 clones, about 92% of them singletons. Trimming stripped 0 bases from V and 5 bases from J, with 8 bases between. CDR1 and CDR2 from the germline V gene are SGHAT and FQNNGV. This CDR3 comprises 14 residues. V usage is TRBV11-2 and J usage is TRBJ2-1; D possibly corresponds to TRBD1 (5 bases). The sample in question was CD4+ or CD8+ T cells sorted from blood, obtained in a trial of the OX40 agonist ivuxolimab. This TCR was recovered from an adult with an advanced solid tumor such as melanoma, head and neck, liver or kidney cancer. CDR3 coding DNA: TGTGCCAGCAGCTTAGACAGGGAAGACAATGAGCAGTTCTTC. The encoded protein is CASSLDREDNEQFF.